The TCR beta chain under discussion was sequenced for a study of cytomegalovirus exposure and HLA in healthy donors. Study-level information: HLA-typed donors were the source of 82 million or so unique TCRs, which an early data release held.

This clone was counted between two and nine times. The PCR contained 60 Vbeta and 13 Jbeta primers. Here immunoSEQ multiplex PCR was the method, and the copy in TCRdb shows in-frame clones only, minus some. The sample includes around 78,000 clones, over 55% of them seen just once. The germline V gene encodes CDR1 LNHDA and CDR2 SQIVND (reference sequence). CDR3 length equals 18 residues. Between the trimmed V and J ends, which lost 6 bases and 6 bases, there was a span of 26 bases. Sequenced: PBMCs. The origin of this receptor is a man aged 25-45 years in good health and CMV-seropositive. The J gene is TRBJ2-2, the V gene TRBV19, with D possibly TRBD2 on 6 matching bases. The CDR3 bases are TGTGCCAGTAGACGTTCCCTCGTCAATGGGGGAGGCCCCGGGGAGCTGTTTTTT. It is translated as CASRRSLVNGGGPGELFF.